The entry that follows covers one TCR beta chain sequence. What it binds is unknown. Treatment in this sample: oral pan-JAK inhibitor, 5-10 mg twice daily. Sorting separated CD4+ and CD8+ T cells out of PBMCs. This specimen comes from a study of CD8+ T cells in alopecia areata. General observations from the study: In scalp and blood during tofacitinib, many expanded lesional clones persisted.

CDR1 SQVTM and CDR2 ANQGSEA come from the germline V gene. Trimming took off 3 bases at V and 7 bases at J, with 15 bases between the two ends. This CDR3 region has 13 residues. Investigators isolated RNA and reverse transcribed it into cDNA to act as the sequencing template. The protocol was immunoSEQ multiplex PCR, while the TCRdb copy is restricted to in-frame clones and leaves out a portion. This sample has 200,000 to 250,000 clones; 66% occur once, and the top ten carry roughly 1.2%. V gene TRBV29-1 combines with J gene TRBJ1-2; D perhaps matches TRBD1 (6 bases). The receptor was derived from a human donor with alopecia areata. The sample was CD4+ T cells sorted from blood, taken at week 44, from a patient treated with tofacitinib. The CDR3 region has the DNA TGCAGCGTTGATGCCAGGGGACCAGGTGGCTACACCTTC. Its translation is CSVDARGPGGYTF. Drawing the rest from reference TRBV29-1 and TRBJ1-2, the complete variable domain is SAVISQKPSRDICQRGTSLTIQCQVDSQVTMMFWYRQQPGQSLTLIATANQGSEATYESGFVIDKFPISRPNLTFSTLTVSNMSPEDSSIYLCSVDARGPGGYTFGSGTRLTVV.